The clone carrying this T cell receptor beta chain has a handful of counts. Its matching antigen is unknown. This entry is derived from a study of cytomegalovirus exposure and HLA in healthy donors. Study-level points and caveats: Per published accounts, TCR beta sequences correctly predicted the HLA-A and HLA-B alleles of most subjects.

The V end lost 3 bases, the J end lost 3 bases, and 11 bases lay between the germline ends. The germline gives CDR1 SEHNR, CDR2 FQNEAQ (reference sequence). This CDR3 comprises 14 residues. The PCR ran on 60 Vbeta and 13 Jbeta primers. This table comes from immunoSEQ multiplex PCR, and its TCRdb copy is limited to in-frame clones, with some not included. The sample shows more than 100,000 clones, roughly 9.6% of them seen only once. The chain uses TRBV7-9 and TRBJ2-5; D is perhaps TRBD1 (6 bases). The clonotype originates from a woman in her 40s in good health and CMV-seropositive. Sequencing was performed on PBMCs. The CDR3 bases are TGTGCCAGCAGCTTGTGGACAGACGAAGAGACCCAGTACTTC. Translating gives CASSLWTDEETQYF.